The source of this TCR beta chain is a study of cytomegalovirus exposure and HLA in healthy donors. Study outcomes and limitations: It was likely that a cluster of highly shared sequence variants was a sequencing artifact.

The CDR3 loop spans 14 amino acids. CDR1 LNHDA and CDR2 SQIVND come from the germline V gene (reference sequence). V was cut by 2 bases and J by 6 bases, with 13 bases left in between. 60 Vbeta and 13 Jbeta primers were used in PCR. TCRdb's copy holds only in-frame clones and misses some; the assay was immunoSEQ multiplex PCR. The top ten clones hold about 4.9% of a sample with 150,000 to 200,000 clones, 84% of them seen once. In the case of this clone: Antigen specificity is unknown.

Specimen: PBMCs. This chain uses TRBV19 with TRBJ1-2; maybe TRBD1 (6 bases). The clonotype originates from a girl aged 10 to 17 in good health and CMV-seropositive. The CDR3 DNA follows: TGTGCCAGTAGTATAAACGACAGGAAACATGGCTACACCTTC. Its translation: CASSINDRKHGYTF.